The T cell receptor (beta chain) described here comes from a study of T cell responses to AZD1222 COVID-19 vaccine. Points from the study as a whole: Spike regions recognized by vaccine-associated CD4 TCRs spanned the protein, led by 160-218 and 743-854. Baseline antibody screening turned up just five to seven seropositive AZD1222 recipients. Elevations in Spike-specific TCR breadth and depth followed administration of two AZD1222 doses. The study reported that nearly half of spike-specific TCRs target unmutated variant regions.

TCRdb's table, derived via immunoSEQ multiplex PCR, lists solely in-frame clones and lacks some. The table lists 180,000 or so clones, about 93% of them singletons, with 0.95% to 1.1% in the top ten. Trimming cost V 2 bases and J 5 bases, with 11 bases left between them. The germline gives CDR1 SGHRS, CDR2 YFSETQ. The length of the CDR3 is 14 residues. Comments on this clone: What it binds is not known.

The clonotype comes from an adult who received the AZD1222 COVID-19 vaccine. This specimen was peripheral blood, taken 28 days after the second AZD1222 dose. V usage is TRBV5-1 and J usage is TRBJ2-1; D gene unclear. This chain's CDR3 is CASSLGQANNEQFF. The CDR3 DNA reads TGCGCCAGCAGCTTAGGCCAGGCAAACAATGAGCAGTTCTTC.